This TCR beta chain appears in the sequencing data of a study of T cells in Graves' hyperthyroidism and ophthalmopathy. This clonotype was seen ten or more times. No antigen is known for it. What was amplified from RNA transcripts were TCR beta CDR3 regions. Primed by the HTBI set, a first-round RT-PCR was run on the TCR CDR3. TCRdb redid the calling of the multiplex PCR reads with MiXCR, one entry per CDR3 protein. The sample carries about 380,000 distinct CDR3 sequences, approximately 17% recorded once. General study points: Through a model of 13 V-J features, ophthalmopathy was separated from stable hyperthyroidism.

This CDR3 region has 11 residues. The germline V and J ends were trimmed by 0 bases and 6 bases, with 3 bases remaining between them. Germline loops: CDR1 SGDLS, CDR2 YYNGEE. Pregnant or lactating patients were excluded, as were those with uncontrolled infection or other autoimmune disease. This chain connects TRBV9 to TRBJ1-1; unclear D gene. The sequencing sample was made of blood. This clonotype was obtained from a man between 18 and 35 years old with Graves' ophthalmopathy. CDR3 nucleotide sequence: TGTGCCAGCAGCGTAGGACCTGAAGCTTTCTTT. Protein sequence: CASSVGPEAFF. Full variable domain (rest looked up from reference TRBV9 and TRBJ1-1): DSGVTQTPKHLITATGQRVTLRCSPRSGDLSVYWYQQSLDQGLQFLIQYYNGEERAKGNILERFSAQQFPDLHSELNLSSLELGDSALYFCASSVGPEAFFGQGTRLTVV.